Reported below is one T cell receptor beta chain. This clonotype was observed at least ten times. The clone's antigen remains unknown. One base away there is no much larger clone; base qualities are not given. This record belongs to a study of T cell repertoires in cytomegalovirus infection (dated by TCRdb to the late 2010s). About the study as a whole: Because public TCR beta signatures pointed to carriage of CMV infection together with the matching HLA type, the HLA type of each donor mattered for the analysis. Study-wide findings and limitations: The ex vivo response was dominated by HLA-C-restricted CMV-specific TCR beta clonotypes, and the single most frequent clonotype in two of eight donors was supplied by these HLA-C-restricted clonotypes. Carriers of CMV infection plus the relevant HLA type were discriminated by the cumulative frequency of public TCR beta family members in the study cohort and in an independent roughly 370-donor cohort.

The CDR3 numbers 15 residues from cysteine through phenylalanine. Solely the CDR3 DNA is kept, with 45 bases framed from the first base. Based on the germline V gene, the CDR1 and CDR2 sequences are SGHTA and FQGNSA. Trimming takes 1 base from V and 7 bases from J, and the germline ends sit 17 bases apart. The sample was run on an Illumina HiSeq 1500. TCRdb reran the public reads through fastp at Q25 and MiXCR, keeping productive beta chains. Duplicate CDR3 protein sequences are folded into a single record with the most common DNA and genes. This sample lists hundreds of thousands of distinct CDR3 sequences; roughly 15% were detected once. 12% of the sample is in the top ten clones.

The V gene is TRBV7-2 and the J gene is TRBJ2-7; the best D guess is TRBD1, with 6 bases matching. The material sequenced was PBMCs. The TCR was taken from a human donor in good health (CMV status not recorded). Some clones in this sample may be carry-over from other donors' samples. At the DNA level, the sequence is TGTGCCAGCAGCTTAGTGGGGGCGCGAAGTGGAGAGCAGTACTTC. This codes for CASSLVGARSGEQYF. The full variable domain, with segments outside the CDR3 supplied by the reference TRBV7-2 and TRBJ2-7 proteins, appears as GAGVSQSPSNKVTEKGKDVELRCDPISGHTALYWYRQSLGQGLEFLIYFQGNSAPDKSGLPSDRFSAERTGGSVSTLTIQRTQQEDSAVYLCASSLVGARSGEQYFGPGTRLTVT.